These T cell receptor beta chains were read from a single sample in a study of CD8 T cells in ankylosing spondylitis. Each CDR3 protein is one row after TCRdb ran MiXCR on the 5' RACE reads. This table holds some 130,000 distinct CDR3 sequences, roughly 18% found once. Material: blood, either unsorted or a sorted T cell fraction (not recorded which). These receptor sequences come from a male donor with ankylosing spondylitis. CDR3s include the opening cysteine and the closing phenylalanine or tryptophan. A D gene is named only where the DNA matches it firmly. Clone size is shown for a subset of rows, as once, few, many or a class of expanded clone.

cdr3_length: 14
j_call: TRBJ1-6
d_call: -
v_call: TRBV27
clone_size: few
cdr3_nt: TGTGCCAGCACTGAGGGAGGGTCACAATCACCCCTCCACTTT
cdr3_aa: CASTEGGSQSPLHF

cdr3_length: 13
j_call: TRBJ1-2
d_call: TRBD1
v_call: TRBV20-1
clone_size: -
cdr3_nt: TGCAGTGCTATAACAGGGGGCTTTGGAGGCTACACCTTC
cdr3_aa: CSAITGGFGGYTF

cdr3_length: 16
j_call: TRBJ2-6
d_call: TRBD1
v_call: TRBV12-5
clone_size: few
cdr3_nt: TGTGCTACCTTCGGACAGGGGAACTCTGGGGCCAACGTCCTGACTTTC
cdr3_aa: CATFGQGNSGANVLTF

cdr3_length: 15
j_call: TRBJ2-3
d_call: -
v_call: TRBV27
clone_size: few
cdr3_nt: TGTGCCAGCAGTTTATTTGTCGGATCCACAGATACGCAGTATTTT
cdr3_aa: CASSLFVGSTDTQYF

cdr3_length: 14
j_call: TRBJ2-7
d_call: TRBD2
v_call: TRBV27
clone_size: -
cdr3_nt: TGTGCTACCAAACGGCGGGAGGGCCTTTTCGAGCAGTACTTC
cdr3_aa: CATKRREGLFEQYF

cdr3_length: 15
j_call: TRBJ2-1
d_call: TRBD2
v_call: TRBV9
clone_size: -
cdr3_nt: TGTGCCAGCAGCGGGGGACTAGCGACCTACAATGAGCAGTTCTTC
cdr3_aa: CASSGGLATYNEQFF

cdr3_length: 11
j_call: TRBJ1-1
d_call: -
v_call: TRBV10-3
clone_size: -
cdr3_nt: TGTGCCATCGCCGGGGACACGGAAGCTTTCTTT
cdr3_aa: CAIAGDTEAFF

cdr3_length: 11
j_call: TRBJ2-1
d_call: -
v_call: TRBV7-3
clone_size: few
cdr3_nt: TGTGCCAGCAGCTTAGGCCGAGGAAAGTTCTTC
cdr3_aa: CASSLGRGKFF

cdr3_length: 14
j_call: TRBJ2-1
d_call: -
v_call: TRBV7-7
clone_size: -
cdr3_nt: TGTGCCAGCAGCCCATTGGGCGCCGACAATGAGCAGTTCTTC
cdr3_aa: CASSPLGADNEQFF

cdr3_length: 16
j_call: TRBJ2-2
d_call: TRBD2
v_call: TRBV7-9
clone_size: -
cdr3_nt: TGTGCCAGCAGCCTAGAAAGCGGGGCGAACACCGGGGAGCTGTTTTTT
cdr3_aa: CASSLESGANTGELFF

cdr3_length: 15
j_call: TRBJ1-5
d_call: TRBD1
v_call: TRBV4-1
clone_size: few
cdr3_nt: TGCGCCAGCAGCCGTAACAGGGGGGCTAATCAGCCCCAGCATTTT
cdr3_aa: CASSRNRGANQPQHF

cdr3_length: 15
j_call: TRBJ2-2
d_call: -
v_call: TRBV10-3
clone_size: few
cdr3_nt: TGTGCCATCAGTGGGGACTCGATGAACACCGGGGAGCTGTTTTTT
cdr3_aa: CAISGDSMNTGELFF

cdr3_length: 12
j_call: TRBJ2-7
d_call: -
v_call: TRBV13
clone_size: many
cdr3_nt: TGTGCCAGCAGCCCTCCTGGGGGAGAGCAGTACTTC
cdr3_aa: CASSPPGGEQYF

cdr3_length: 15
j_call: TRBJ2-1
d_call: TRBD2
v_call: TRBV14
clone_size: few
cdr3_nt: TGTGCCAGCAGCCAAGCTAGCGGCGCCTACAATGAGCAGTTCTTC
cdr3_aa: CASSQASGAYNEQFF

cdr3_length: 16
j_call: TRBJ2-6
d_call: TRBD1
v_call: TRBV7-9
clone_size: -
cdr3_nt: TGTGCCAGCAGCTTGACAGGGGCCCGTGGGGCCAACGTCCTGACTTTC
cdr3_aa: CASSLTGARGANVLTF

cdr3_length: 15
j_call: TRBJ2-7
d_call: -
v_call: TRBV4-2
clone_size: -
cdr3_nt: TGTGCCAGCAGCCCCCAGTACGCTAGCGCGGGCGAGCAGTACTTC
cdr3_aa: CASSPQYASAGEQYF

cdr3_length: 13
j_call: TRBJ1-1
d_call: -
v_call: TRBV11-1
clone_size: -
cdr3_nt: TGTGCCAGCAGCTTAACACGCGGGGCTGAAGCTTTCTTT
cdr3_aa: CASSLTRGAEAFF

cdr3_length: 12
j_call: TRBJ2-1
d_call: -
v_call: TRBV20-1
clone_size: few
cdr3_nt: TGCAGTGCTGCCGACCATTACAATGAGCAGTTCTTC
cdr3_aa: CSAADHYNEQFF

cdr3_length: 16
j_call: TRBJ2-2
d_call: TRBD1
v_call: TRBV12-3/TRBV12-4
clone_size: -
cdr3_nt: TGTGCCAGCACAGACTCGGACAGGGCGAACACCGAGGAGCTGTTTTTT
cdr3_aa: CASTDSDRANTEELFF

cdr3_length: 12
j_call: TRBJ1-1
d_call: -
v_call: TRBV5-1
clone_size: few
cdr3_nt: TGCGCCAGCAGCTGGGACGGCACTGAAGCTTTCTTT
cdr3_aa: CASSWDGTEAFF

cdr3_length: 14
j_call: TRBJ2-7
d_call: -
v_call: TRBV27
clone_size: few
cdr3_nt: TGTGCCAGCAGTTACCTATCGGGCTCCTACGAGCAGTACTTC
cdr3_aa: CASSYLSGSYEQYF

cdr3_length: 16
j_call: TRBJ2-1
d_call: TRBD1
v_call: TRBV15
clone_size: few
cdr3_nt: TGTGCCACCAGCAGAGGGGGGGACAGGCCATACAATGAGCAGTTCTTC
cdr3_aa: CATSRGGDRPYNEQFF

cdr3_length: 14
j_call: TRBJ2-1
d_call: -
v_call: TRBV24-1
clone_size: -
cdr3_nt: TGTGCCACCAGGGGGGACTCCCCCTCCAATGAGCAGTTCTTC
cdr3_aa: CATRGDSPSNEQFF